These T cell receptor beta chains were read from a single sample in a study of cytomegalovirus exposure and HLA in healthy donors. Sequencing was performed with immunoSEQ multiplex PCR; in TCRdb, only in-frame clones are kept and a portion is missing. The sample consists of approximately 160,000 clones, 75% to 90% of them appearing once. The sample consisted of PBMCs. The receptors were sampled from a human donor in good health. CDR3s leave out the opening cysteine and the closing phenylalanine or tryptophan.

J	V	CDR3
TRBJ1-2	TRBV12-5	ASGLWDRGLSLYGYT
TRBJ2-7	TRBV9	ASSETSTSYEQY
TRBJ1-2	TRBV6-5	ASSYVRNYGYT
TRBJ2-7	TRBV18	ASSPSLDGYGYEQY
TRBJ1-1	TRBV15	ATSRRDMNTEAF
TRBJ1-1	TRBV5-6	ASSYDRGTEAF
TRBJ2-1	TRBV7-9	ASSAGGLNEQF
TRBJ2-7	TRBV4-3	ASSQDRDYEQY
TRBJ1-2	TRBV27	ASSRQGYGYT
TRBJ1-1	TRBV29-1	SVVFRGGKSEAF
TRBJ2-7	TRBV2	ASRMSRVTDSYEQY
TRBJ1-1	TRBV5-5	ASSWVWESHTEAF
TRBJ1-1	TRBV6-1	ASRKPGLGGTEAF
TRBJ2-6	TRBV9	ASRGQAGANVLT
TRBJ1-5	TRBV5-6	ASSLYSNQPQH
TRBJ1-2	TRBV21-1	ASSKDVRGYT
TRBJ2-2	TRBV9	ASSTSSGVPPGELF
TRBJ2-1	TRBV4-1	ASSQEIDNEQF
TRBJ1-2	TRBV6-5	ASMRDRGRRGYT
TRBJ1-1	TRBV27	ASSLGLNTEAF
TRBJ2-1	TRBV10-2	ASKFRTSGPTNEQF
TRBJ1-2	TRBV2	ASSDPGGYGYT
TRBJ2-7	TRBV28	ASSSGQFYEQY
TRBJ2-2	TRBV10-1	ASSPPGHTNTGELF
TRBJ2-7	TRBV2	ASSEAGGLYEQY
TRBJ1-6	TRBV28	ASIPSGTDNSPLH
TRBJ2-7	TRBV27	ASKKTRDSYEQY
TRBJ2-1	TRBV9	ASSVIGTGLYNEQF
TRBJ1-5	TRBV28	AGRGGGSNQPQH
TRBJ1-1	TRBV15	ATSRDPDTEAF
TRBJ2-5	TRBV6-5	ATTRGSRGQETQY
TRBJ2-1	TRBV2	ASSTGSSVGTYNEQF
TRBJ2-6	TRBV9	ASSAQASGANVLT
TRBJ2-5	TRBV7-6	ASSLVGGFEETQY
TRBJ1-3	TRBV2	ASSGGRGDGNTIY
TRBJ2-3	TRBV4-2	ASSQDLAVRGFSGTDTQY
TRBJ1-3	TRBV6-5	ASSRPWGAGNTIY
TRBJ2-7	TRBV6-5	ASSDRGRGYEQY
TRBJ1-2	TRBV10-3	AINMENYGYT
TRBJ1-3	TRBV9	ASSVDAGTDGNTIY
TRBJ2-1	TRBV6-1	ASSEDSEQF
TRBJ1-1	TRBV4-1	ASSQDGGAENTEAF
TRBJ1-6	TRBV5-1	ASSLDGVGNSPLH
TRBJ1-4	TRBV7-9	ASSLVGQRINEKLF
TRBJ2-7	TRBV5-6	ASSLSGGFYEQY
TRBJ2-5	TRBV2	ASSEISGGEETQY
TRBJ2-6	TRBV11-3	ASSPPTGAGANVLT
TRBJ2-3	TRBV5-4	ASSFGTMTDTQY
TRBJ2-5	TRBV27	ASSPTRVSETQY
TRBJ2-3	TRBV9	ASSVDRAGVSDTQY
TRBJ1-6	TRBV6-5	ASSYMSSYNSPLH
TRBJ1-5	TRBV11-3	ASSLTGSQPQH
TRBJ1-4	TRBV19	ASRQGQGNEKLF
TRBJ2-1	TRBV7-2	ASSLPPGSYNEQF